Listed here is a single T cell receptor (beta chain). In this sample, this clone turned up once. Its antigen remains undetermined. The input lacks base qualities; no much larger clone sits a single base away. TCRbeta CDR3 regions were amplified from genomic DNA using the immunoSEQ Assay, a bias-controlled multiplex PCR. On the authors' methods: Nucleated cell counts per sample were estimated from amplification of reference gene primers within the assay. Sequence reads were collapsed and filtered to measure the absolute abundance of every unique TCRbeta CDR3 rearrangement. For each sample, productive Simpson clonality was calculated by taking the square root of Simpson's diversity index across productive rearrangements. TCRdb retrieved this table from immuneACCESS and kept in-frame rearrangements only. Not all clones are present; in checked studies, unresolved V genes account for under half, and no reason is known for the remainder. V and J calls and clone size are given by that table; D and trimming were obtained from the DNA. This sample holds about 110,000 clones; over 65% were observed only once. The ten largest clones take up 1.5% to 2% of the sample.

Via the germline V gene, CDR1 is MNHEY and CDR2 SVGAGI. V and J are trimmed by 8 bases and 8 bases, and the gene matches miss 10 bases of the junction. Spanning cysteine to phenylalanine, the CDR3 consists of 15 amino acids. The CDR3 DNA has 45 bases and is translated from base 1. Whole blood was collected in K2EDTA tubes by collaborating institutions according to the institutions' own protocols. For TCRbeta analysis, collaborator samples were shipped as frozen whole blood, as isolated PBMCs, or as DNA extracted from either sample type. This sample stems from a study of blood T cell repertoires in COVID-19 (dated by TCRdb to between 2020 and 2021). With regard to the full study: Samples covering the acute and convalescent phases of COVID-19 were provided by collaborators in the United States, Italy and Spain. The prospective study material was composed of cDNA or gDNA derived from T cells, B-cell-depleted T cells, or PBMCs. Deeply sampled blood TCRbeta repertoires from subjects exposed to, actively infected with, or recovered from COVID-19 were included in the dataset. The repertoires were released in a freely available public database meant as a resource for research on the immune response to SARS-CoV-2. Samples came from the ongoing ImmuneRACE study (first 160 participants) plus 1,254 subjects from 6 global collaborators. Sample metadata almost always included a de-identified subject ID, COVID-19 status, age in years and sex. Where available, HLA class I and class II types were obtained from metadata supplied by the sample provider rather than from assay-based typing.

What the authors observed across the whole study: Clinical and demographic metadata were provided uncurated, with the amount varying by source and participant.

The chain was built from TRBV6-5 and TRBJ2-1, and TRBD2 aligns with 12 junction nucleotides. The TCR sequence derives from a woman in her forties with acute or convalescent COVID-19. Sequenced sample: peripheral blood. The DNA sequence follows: TGTGCCAGCGTACTACTAGCGGGGGGCCGGGATGAGCAGTTCTTC. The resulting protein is CASVLLAGGRDEQFF.